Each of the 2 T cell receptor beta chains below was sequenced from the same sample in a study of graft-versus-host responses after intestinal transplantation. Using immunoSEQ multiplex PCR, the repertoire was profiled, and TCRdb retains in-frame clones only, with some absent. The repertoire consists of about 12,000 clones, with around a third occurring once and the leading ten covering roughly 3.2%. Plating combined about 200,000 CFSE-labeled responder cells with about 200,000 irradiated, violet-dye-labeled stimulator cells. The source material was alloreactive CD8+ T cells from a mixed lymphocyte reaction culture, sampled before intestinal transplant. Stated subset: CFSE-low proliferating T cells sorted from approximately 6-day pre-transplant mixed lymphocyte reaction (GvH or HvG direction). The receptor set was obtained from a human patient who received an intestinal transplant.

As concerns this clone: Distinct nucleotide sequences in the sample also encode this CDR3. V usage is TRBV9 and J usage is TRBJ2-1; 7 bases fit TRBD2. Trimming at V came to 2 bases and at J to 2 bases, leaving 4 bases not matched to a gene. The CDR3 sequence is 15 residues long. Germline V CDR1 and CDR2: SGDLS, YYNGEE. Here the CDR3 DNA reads TGTGCCAGCAGCGTGGGAGGGAGCGCCTACAATGAGCAGTTCTTC. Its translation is CASSVGGSAYNEQFF. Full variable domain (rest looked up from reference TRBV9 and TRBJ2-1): DSGVTQTPKHLITATGQRVTLRCSPRSGDLSVYWYQQSLDQGLQFLIQYYNGEERAKGNILERFSAQQFPDLHSELNLSSLELGDSALYFCASSVGGSAYNEQFFGPGTRLTVL.

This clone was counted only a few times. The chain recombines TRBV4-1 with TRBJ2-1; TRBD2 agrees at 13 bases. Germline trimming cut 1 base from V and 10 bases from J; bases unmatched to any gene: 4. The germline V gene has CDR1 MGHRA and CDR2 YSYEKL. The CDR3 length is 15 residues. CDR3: CASSQGTSGSGEQFF. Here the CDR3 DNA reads TGCGCCAGCAGCCAAGGGACTAGCGGGAGTGGCGAGCAGTTCTTC.